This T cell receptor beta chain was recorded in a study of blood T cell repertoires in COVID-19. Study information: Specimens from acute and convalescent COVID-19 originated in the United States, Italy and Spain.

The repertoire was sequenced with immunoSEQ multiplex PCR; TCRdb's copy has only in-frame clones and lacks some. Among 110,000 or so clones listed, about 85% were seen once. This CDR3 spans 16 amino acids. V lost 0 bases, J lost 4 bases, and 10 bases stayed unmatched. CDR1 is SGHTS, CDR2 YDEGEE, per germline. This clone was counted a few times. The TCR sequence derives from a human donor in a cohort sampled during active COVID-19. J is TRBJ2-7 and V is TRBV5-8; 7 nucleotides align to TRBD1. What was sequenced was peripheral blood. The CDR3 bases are TGTGCCAGCAGCTTGGATTTCCCGGGACAGAGTTACGAGCAGTACTTC. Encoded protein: CASSLDFPGQSYEQYF.